Listed here is a single T cell receptor (beta chain). Its antigen is still unknown. The input lacks base qualities; no much larger clone sits a single base away. This record belongs to a study of blood T cell repertoires in COVID-19 (TCRdb year 2020). With regard to the full study: Samples from collaborators originated in the United States, Italy and Spain and spanned both the acute and convalescent phases of COVID-19. The material from the prospective study consisted of cDNA or gDNA derived from T cells, B-cell-depleted T cells, or PBMCs. The dataset comprised deeply sampled blood TCRbeta repertoires from subjects exposed to, actively infected with, or recovered from COVID-19. A freely available public database, intended as a resource for researchers studying the immune response to SARS-CoV-2, is where the repertoires were released. The samples were drawn from two sources: the first 160 participants of the ongoing ImmuneRACE study, and about 1,300 subjects contributed by 6 global collaborators. A de-identified subject ID, COVID-19 status, age in years and sex were almost always included in the sample metadata. HLA class I and class II types, where available, came from metadata supplied by the sample provider rather than from assay-based typing.

Study-level results and caveats: Clinical and demographic metadata were provided uncurated, with the amount varying by source and participant.

TCRbeta CDR3 regions were amplified from genomic DNA using the immunoSEQ Assay, a bias-controlled multiplex PCR. Per the original workflow: The number of nucleated cells in each sample was estimated by amplification of reference gene primers within the assay. Sequence reads were collapsed and filtered to measure the absolute abundance of every unique TCRbeta CDR3 rearrangement. Productive Simpson clonality was computed per sample as the square root of Simpson's diversity index over productive rearrangements. TCRdb limited this immuneACCESS table to in-frame rearrangements with V and J called. A share of clones is missing; checked studies link under half to unresolved V genes, and the rest is unexplained. That table supplies the V and J calls and clone size; D and trimming were determined from the DNA. The sample table holds about 57,000 clones, of which over 80% were seen once. The ten largest account for around a fifth of the sample.

The collaborating institutions used their own protocols to collect whole blood in K2EDTA tubes. For TCRbeta analysis, collaborators shipped samples in one of three forms: frozen whole blood, isolated PBMCs, or DNA extracted from either of those sample types. The germline V gene yields SGHTA for CDR1 and FQGTGA for CDR2. Spanning cysteine to phenylalanine, the CDR3 consists of 16 amino acids. Only the CDR3 DNA stays, 48 bases, in frame from base 1. The V end loses 5 bases and the J end loses 5 bases, and a stretch of 20 bases separates them. Recombination linked TRBV7-3 to TRBJ2-3; the D region possibly corresponds to TRBD2 (7 bases align). The TCR originated in a woman between 55 and 75 years old with acute or convalescent COVID-19. The material sequenced was peripheral blood. The DNA is TGTGCCAGCAGCCCAAGGGGGACTACCCACATAGATACGCAGTATTTT. It is translated as CASSPRGTTHIDTQYF.